One sample yielded the 2 T cell receptor beta chains listed below, sequenced in a study of T cell repertoires in cytomegalovirus infection. For these receptors, no antigen is known. TCRdb re-called the reads through MiXCR, storing one row per CDR3 protein. The sample lists about 770,000 distinct CDR3 sequences, 25% to 30% seen once, with around 14% in the top ten. The material sequenced was cultured CD8+ T cells from PBMCs, taken from culture after CMV antigen stimulation. The receptors here all came from a human donor in good health (CMV status not recorded). Some clones in this sample may be carry-over from other donors' samples.

This clonotype has just a few counts. The chain recombines TRBV14 with TRBJ1-1, with 8 bases fitting TRBD1. Germline CDR1 and CDR2: SGHDN and FVKESK. J lost 6 bases, V lost 5 bases, and 8 bases had no gene match. This CDR3 has 14 residues. In nucleotides, the CDR3 is TGTGCCAGCAGCAAGGACAGGGTCGTTCCTGAAGCTTTCTTT. It specifies CASSKDRVVPEAFF.

In its sample, this clonotype was seen many times. This rearrangement joins TRBV7-8 to TRBJ2-7, with TRBD2 matching over 11 bases. The CDR3 has 18 residues. Germline lookup yields CDR1 SGHVS and CDR2 FQNEAQ. Trimming cost V 1 base and J 6 bases; bases outside gene matches: 14. For the CDR3, the DNA is TGTGCCAGCAGCTTAGGGGTAGGGCTAGCGGGGGGCCGGACCGAGCAGTACGTC. It yields the protein CASSLGVGLAGGRTEQYV.